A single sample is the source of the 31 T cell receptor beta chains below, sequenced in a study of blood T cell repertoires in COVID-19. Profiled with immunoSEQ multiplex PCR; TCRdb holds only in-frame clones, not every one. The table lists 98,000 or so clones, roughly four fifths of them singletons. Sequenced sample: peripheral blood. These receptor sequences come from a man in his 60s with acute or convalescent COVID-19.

Written as DNA, the CDR3 is TGTGCCAGCAGCTTTGAGCTCCAAGATACGCAGTATTTT. Its protein is CASSFELQDTQYF. J is TRBJ2-3 and V is TRBV7-2; D ambiguous. V dropped 3 bases and J dropped 5 bases, with 9 bases sitting between them. Looked up from germline, CDR1 is SGHTA and CDR2 is FQGNSA. The CDR3 contains 13 residues.

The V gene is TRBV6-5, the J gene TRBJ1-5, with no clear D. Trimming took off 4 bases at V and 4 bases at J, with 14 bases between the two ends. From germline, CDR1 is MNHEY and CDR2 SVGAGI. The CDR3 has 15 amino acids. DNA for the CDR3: TGTGCCAGCAGTTTAACGGGAAATCTGAATCAGCCCCAGCATTTT. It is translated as CASSLTGNLNQPQHF.

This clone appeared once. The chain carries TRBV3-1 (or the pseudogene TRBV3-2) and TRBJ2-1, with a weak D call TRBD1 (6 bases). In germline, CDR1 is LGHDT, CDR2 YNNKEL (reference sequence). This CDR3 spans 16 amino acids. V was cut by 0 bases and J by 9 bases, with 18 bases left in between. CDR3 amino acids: CASSQDGGPGRSEQFF. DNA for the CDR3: TGTGCCAGCAGCCAAGATGGGGGCCCGGGGCGTAGTGAGCAGTTCTTC.

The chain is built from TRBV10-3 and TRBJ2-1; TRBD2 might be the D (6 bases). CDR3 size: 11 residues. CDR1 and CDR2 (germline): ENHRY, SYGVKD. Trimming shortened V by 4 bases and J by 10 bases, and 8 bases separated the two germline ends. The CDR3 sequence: CAISGGREQFF. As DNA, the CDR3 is TGTGCCATCAGTGGTGGGAGGGAGCAGTTCTTC.

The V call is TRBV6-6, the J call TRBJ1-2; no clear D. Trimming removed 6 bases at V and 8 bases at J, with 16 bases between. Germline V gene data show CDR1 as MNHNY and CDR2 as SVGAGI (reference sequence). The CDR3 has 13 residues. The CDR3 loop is CASSLVGEEGYTF. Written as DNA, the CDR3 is TGTGCCAGCAGCCTCGTCGGTGAGGAGGGCTACACCTTC.

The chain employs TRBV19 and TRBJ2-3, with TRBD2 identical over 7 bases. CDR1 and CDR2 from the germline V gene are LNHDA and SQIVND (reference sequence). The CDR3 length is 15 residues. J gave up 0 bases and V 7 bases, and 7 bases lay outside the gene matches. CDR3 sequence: CASKVAGTSTDTQYF. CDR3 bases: TGTGCCAGTAAGGTAGCGGGCACTAGCACAGATACGCAGTATTTT.

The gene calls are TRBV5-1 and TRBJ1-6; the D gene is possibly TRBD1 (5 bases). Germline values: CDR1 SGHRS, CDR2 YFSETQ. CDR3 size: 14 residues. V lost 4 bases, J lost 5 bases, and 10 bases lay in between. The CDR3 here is CASSRDSDNSPLHF. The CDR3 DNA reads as TGCGCCAGCAGCCGAGACAGTGATAATTCACCCCTCCACTTT.

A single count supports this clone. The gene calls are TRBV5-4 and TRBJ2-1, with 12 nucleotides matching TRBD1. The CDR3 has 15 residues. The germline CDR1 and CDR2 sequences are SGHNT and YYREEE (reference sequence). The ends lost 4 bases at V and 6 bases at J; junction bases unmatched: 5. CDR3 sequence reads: CASSPGQGAGNEQFF. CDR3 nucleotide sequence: TGTGCCAGCAGCCCGGGACAGGGGGCCGGCAATGAGCAGTTCTTC.

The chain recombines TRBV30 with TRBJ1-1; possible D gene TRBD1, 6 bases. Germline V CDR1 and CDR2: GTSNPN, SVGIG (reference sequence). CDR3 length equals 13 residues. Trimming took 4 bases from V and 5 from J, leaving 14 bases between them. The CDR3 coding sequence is TGTGCCTGGACCCAGGGAGGGGGGACTGAAGCTTTCTTT. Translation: CAWTQGGGTEAFF.

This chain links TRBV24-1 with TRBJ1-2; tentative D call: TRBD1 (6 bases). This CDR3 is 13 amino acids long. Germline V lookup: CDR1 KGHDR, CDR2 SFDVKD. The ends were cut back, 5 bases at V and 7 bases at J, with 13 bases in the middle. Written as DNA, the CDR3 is TGTGCCACCAGTGGTACGACAGGTTTTGGCTACACCTTC. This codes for CATSGTTGFGYTF.

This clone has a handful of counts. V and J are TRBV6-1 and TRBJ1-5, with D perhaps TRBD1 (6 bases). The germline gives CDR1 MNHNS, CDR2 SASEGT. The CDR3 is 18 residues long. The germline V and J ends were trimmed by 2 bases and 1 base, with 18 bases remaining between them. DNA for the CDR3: TGTGCCAGCAGTGAATACGGACAGAGATATACGAGCAATCAGCCCCAGCATTTT. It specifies CASSEYGQRYTSNQPQHF.

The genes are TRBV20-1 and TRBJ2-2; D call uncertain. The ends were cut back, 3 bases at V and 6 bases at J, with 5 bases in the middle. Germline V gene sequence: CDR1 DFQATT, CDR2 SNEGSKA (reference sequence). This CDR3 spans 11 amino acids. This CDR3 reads CSASGSGELFF. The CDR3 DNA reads TGCAGTGCTAGCGGGTCCGGGGAGCTGTTTTTT.

The DNA of the CDR3 is TGTGCCAGCAGTGGGGGTTCCGCGGGTTCACCCCTCCACTTT. This sequence encodes CASSGGSAGSPLHF. This chain uses TRBV25-1 with TRBJ1-6; D is unclear. The V end was cut by 4 bases, the J end by 9 bases, with 13 bases between. The CDR3 runs 14 residues. Germline V gene data show CDR1 as MGHDK and CDR2 as SYGVNS. The full variable domain, in which reference TRBV25-1 and TRBJ1-6 provide the parts outside the CDR3, is EADIYQTPRYLVIGTGKKITLECSQTMGHDKMYWYQQDPGMELHLIHYSYGVNSTEKGDLSSESTVSRIRTEHFPLTLESARPSHTSQYLCASSGGSAGSPLHFGNGTRLTVT.

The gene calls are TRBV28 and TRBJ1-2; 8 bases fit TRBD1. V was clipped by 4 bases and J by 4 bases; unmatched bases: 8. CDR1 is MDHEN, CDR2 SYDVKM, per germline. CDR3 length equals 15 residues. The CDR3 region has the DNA TGTGCCAGCAGTTCCTTGGACAGGGCCTTCTATGGCTACACCTTC. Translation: CASSSLDRAFYGYTF.

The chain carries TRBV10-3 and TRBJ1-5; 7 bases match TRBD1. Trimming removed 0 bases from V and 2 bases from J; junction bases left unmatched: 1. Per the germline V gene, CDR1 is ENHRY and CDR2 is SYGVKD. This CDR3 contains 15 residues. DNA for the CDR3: TGTGCCATCAGTGAGTCTACAGGGGGCAATCAGCCCCAGCATTTT. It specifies CAISESTGGNQPQHF.

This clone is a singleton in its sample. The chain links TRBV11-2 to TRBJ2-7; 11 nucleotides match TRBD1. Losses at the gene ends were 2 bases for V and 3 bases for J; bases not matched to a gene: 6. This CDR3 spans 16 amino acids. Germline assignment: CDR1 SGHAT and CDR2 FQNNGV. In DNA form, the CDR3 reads TGTGCCAGCAGCTTATTAGGGACAGGGGGTGGCTACGAGCAGTACTTC. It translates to CASSLLGTGGGYEQYF. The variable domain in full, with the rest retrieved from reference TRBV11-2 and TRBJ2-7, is EAGVAQSPRYKIIEKRQSVAFWCNPISGHATLYWYQQILGQGPKLLIQFQNNGVVDDSQLPKDRFSAERLKGVDSTLKIQPAKLEDSAVYLCASSLLGTGGGYEQYFGPGTRLTVT.

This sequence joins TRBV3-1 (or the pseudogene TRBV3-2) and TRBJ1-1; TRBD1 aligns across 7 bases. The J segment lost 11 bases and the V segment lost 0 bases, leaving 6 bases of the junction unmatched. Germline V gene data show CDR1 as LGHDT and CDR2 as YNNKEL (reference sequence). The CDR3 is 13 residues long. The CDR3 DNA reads TGTGCCAGCAGCCAAGAGGGACAGCGGTGGGCTTTCTTT. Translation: CASSQEGQRWAFF.

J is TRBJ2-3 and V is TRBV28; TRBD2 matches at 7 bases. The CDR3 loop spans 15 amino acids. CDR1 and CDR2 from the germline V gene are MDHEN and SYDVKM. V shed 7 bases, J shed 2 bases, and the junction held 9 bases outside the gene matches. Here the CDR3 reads CASTFSSGYTDTQYF. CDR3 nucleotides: TGTGCCAGCACTTTCTCTAGCGGATACACAGATACGCAGTATTTT.

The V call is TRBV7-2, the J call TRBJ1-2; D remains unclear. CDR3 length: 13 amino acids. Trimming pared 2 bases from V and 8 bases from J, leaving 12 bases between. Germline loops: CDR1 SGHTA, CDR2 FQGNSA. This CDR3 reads CASSLQSSRGYTF. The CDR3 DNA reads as TGTGCCAGCAGCTTACAGTCCTCGAGGGGCTACACCTTC.

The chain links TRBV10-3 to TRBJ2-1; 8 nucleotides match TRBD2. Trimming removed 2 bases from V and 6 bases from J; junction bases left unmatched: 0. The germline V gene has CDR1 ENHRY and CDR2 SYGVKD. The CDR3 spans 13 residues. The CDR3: CAISEREGNEQFF. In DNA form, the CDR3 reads TGTGCCATCAGTGAGCGGGAGGGCAATGAGCAGTTCTTC.

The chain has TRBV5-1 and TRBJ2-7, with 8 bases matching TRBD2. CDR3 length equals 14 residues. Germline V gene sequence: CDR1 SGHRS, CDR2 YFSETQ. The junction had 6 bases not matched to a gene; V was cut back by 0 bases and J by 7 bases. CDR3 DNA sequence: TGCGCCAGCAGCTTGGATCTAGCGGGCGTTGAGCAGTACTTC. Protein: CASSLDLAGVEQYF.

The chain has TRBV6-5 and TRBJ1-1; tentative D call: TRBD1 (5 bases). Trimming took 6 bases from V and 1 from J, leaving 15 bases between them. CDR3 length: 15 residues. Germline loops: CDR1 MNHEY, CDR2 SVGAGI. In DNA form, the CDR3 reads TGTGCCAGCAGACCCCCCCAGGGAGGGAACACTGAAGCTTTCTTT. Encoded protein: CASRPPQGGNTEAFF.

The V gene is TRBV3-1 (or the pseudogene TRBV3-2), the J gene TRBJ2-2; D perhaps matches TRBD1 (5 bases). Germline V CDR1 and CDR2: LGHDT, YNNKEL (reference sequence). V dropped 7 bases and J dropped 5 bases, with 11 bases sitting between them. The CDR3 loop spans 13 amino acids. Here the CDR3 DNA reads TGTGCCAGCACCCTAAGGGGAACCGGGGAGCTGTTTTTT. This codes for CASTLRGTGELFF.

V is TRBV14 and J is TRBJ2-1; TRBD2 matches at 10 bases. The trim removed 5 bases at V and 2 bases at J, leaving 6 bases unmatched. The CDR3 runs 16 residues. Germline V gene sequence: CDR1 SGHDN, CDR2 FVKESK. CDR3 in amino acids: CASSLAGGFPYNEQFF. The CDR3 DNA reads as TGTGCCAGCAGCTTAGCGGGGGGTTTCCCCTACAATGAGCAGTTCTTC.

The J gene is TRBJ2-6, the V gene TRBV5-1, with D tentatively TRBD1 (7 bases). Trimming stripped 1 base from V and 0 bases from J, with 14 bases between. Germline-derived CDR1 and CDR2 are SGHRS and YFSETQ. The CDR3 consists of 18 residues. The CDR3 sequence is CASSLNFRGVSGANVLTF. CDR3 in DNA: TGCGCCAGCAGCTTGAATTTCAGGGGGGTCTCTGGGGCCAACGTCCTGACTTTC.

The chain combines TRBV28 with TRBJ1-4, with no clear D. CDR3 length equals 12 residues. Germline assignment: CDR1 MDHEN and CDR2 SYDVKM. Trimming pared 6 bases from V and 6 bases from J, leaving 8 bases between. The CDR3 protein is CASRALDEKLFF. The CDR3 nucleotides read TGTGCCAGCAGGGCCCTCGATGAAAAACTGTTTTTT. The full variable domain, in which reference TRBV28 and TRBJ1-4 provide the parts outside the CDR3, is DVKVTQSSRYLVKRTGEKVFLECVQDMDHENMFWYRQDPGLGLRLIYFSYDVKMKEKGDIPEGYSVSREKKERFSLILESASTNQTSMYLCASRALDEKLFFGSGTQLSVL.

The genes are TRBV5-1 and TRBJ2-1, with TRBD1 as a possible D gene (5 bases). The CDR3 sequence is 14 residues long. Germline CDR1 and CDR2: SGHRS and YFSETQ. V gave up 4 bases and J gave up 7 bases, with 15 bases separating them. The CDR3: CASSPPGSWNEQFF. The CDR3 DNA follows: TGCGCCAGCAGCCCGCCAGGGTCGTGGAATGAGCAGTTCTTC.

The CDR3 bases are TGTGCCAGCAGCTTAGGGACTAGCGGGATCGATGAGCAGTTCTTC. This codes for CASSLGTSGIDEQFF. V is TRBV11-3 and J is TRBJ2-1, with 12 nucleotides matching TRBD2. From germline, CDR1 is SGHNT and CDR2 YENEEA. This CDR3 is 15 amino acids long. The V gene end was trimmed by 1 base and the J gene end by 8 bases; junction bases not matched to a gene: 3. The full variable domain, rest sourced from reference TRBV11-3 and TRBJ2-1, is EAGVVQSPRYKIIEKKQPVAFWCNPISGHNTLYWYLQNLGQGPELLIRYENEEAVDDSQLPKDRFSAERLKGVDSTLKIQPAELGDSAVYLCASSLGTSGIDEQFFGPGTRLTVL.

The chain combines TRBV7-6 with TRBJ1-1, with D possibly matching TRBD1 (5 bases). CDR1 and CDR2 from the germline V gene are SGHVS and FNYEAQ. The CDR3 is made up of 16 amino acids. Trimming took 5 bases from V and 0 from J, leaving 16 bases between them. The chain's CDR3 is CASSQGGVGMNTEAFF. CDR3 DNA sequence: TGTGCCAGCAGCCAGGGCGGGGTCGGAATGAACACTGAAGCTTTCTTT.

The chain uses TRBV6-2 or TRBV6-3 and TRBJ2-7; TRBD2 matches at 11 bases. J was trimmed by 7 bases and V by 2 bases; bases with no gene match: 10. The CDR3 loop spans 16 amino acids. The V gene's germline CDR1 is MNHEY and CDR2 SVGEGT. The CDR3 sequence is CASSYPSSGRPQEQYF. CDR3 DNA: TGTGCCAGCAGTTACCCGTCTAGCGGGAGGCCGCAGGAGCAGTACTTC.

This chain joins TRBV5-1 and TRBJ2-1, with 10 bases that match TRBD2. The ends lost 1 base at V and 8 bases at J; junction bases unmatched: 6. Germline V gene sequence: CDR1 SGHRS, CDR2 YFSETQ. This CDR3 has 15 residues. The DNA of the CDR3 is TGCGCCAGCAGCTTGTGGCTAGCGGGAGACTATGAGCAGTTCTTC. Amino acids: CASSLWLAGDYEQFF.